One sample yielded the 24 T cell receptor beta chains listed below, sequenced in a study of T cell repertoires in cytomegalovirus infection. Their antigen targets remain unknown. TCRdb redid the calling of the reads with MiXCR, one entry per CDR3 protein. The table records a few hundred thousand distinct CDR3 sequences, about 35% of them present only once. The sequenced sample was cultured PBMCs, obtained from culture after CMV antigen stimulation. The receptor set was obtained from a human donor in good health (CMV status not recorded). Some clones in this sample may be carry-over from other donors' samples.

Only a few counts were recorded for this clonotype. CDR3 amino acids: CATRLPQGGDTQYF. In nucleotides, the CDR3 is TGTGCCACCAGGTTACCTCAAGGGGGGGATACGCAGTATTTT. The V call is TRBV15, the J call TRBJ2-3; D may correspond to TRBD1 or TRBD2 (6 bases each). V was pared by 6 bases and J by 6 bases, with 16 bases between. The CDR3 runs 14 residues. From germline, CDR1 is LNHNV and CDR2 YYDKDF (reference sequence).

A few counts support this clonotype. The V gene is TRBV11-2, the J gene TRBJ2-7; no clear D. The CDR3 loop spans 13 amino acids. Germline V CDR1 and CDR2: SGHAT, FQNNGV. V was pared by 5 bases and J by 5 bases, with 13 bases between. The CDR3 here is CASSVGTGDEQYV. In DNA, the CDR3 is TGTGCCAGCAGCGTCGGTACGGGTGACGAGCAGTACGTC.

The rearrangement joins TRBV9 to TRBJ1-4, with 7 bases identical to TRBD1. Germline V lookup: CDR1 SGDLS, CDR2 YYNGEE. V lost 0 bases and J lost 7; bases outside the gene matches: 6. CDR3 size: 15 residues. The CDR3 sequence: CASSVEGGASEKLFF. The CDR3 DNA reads TGTGCCAGCAGCGTAGAAGGGGGCGCGAGTGAAAAACTGTTTTTT.

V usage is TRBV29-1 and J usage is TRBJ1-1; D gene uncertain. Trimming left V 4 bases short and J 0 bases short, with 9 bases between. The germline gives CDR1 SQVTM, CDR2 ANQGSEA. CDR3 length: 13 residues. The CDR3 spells CSVVVWLNTEAFF. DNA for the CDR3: TGCAGCGTTGTTGTGTGGCTGAACACTGAAGCTTTCTTT. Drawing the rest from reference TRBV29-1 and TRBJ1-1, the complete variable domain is SAVISQKPSRDICQRGTSLTIQCQVDSQVTMMFWYRQQPGQSLTLIATANQGSEATYESGFVIDKFPISRPNLTFSTLTVSNMSPEDSSIYLCSVVVWLNTEAFFGQGTRLTVV.

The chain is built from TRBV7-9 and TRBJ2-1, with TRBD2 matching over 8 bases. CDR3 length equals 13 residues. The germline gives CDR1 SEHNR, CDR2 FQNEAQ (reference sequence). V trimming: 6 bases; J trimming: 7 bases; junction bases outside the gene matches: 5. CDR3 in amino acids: CASRGTSPNEQFF. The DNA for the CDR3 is TGTGCCAGCAGGGGGACTAGTCCAAATGAGCAGTTCTTC.

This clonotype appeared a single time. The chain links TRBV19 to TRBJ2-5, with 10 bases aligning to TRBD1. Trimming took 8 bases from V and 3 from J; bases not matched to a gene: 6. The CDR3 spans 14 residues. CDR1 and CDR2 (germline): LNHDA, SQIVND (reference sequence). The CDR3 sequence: CASHTGTGEETQYF. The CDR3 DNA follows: TGTGCCAGTCACACCGGGACAGGGGAAGAGACCCAGTACTTC.

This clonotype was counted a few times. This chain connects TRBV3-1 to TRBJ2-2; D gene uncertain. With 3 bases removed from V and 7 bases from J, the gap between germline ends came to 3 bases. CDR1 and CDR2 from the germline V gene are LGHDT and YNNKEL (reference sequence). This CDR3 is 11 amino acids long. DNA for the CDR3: TGTGCCAGCAGCCAGGTCGGGGAGCTGTTTTTT. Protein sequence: CASSQVGELFF.

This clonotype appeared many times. CDR3 in DNA: TGTGCCAGCAGTTTACGCGGGGCGAACACTGAAGCTTTCTTT. Protein: CASSLRGANTEAFF. J is TRBJ1-1 and V is TRBV12-3 or TRBV12-4; tentative D call: TRBD1 (5 bases). Trimming left V 2 bases short and J 1 base short, with 8 bases between. The CDR3 is 14 residues long.

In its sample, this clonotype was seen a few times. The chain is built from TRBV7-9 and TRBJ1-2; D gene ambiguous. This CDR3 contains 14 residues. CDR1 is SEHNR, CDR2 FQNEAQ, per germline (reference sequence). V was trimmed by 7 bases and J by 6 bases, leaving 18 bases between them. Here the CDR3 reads CASTFVEAHHGYTF. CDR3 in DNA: TGTGCCAGCACCTTTGTGGAAGCTCATCATGGCTACACCTTC.

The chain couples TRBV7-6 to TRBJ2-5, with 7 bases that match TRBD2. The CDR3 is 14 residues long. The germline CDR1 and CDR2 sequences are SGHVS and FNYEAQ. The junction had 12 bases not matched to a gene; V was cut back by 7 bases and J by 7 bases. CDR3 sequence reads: CASTPRGGSGTQYF. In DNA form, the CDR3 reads TGTGCCAGCACCCCTAGGGGCGGGAGTGGGACCCAGTACTTC.

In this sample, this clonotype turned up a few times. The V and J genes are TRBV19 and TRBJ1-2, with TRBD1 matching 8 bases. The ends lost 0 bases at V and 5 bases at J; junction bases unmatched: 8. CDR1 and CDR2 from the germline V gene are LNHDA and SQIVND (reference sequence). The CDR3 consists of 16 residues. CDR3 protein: CASSIERAQGAYGYTF. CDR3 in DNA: TGTGCCAGTAGTATAGAACGGGCTCAGGGGGCTTATGGCTACACCTTC.

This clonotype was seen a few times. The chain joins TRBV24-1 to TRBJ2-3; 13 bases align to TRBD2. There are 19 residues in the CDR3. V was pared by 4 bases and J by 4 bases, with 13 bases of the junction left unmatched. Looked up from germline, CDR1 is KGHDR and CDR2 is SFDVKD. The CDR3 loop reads CATSDLKSGLAGVADTQYF. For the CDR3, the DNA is TGTGCCACCAGTGACTTGAAAAGTGGACTAGCGGGAGTCGCAGATACGCAGTATTTT.

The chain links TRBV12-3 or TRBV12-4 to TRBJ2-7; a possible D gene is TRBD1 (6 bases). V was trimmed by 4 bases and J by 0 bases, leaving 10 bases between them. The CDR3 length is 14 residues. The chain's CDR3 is CASSSYRASYEQYF. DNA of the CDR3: TGTGCCAGCAGTTCTTACAGGGCCTCCTACGAGCAGTACTTC.

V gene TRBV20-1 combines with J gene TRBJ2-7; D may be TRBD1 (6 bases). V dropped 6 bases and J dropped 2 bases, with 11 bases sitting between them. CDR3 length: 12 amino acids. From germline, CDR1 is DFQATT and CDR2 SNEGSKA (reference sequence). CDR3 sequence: CSATGSPYEQYF. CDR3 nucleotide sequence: TGCAGTGCCACAGGGTCGCCCTACGAGCAGTACTTC.

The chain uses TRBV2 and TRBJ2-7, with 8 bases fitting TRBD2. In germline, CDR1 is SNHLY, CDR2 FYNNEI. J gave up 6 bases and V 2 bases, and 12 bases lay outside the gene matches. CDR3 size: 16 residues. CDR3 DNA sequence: TGTGCCAGCAGTGAATCTTCTTCCGGGAGGGCGGCCGAGCAGTACGTC. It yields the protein CASSESSSGRAAEQYV.

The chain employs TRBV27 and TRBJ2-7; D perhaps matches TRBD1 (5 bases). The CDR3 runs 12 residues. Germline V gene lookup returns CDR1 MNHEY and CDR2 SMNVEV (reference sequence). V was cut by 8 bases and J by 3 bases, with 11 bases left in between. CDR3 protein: CASAEDNYEQYV. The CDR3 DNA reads TGTGCCAGCGCCGAGGACAACTACGAGCAGTACGTC.

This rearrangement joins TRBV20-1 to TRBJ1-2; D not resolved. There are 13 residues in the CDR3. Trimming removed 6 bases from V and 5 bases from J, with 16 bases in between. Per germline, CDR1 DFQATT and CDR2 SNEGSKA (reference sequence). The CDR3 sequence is CSAPEALEYGYTF. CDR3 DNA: TGCAGTGCGCCGGAAGCGTTAGAATATGGCTACACCTTC.

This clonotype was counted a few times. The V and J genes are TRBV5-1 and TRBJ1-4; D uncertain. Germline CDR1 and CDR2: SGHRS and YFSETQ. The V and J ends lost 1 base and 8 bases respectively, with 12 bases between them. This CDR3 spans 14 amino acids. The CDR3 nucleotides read TGCGCCAGCAGCTTGCGGGGTGGGGAAGAAAAACTGTTTTTT. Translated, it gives CASSLRGGEEKLFF. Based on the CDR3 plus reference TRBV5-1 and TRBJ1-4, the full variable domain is KAGVTQTPRYLIKTRGQQVTLSCSPISGHRSVSWYQQTPGQGLQFLFEYFSETQRNKGNFPGRFSGRQFSNSRSEMNVSTLELGDSALYLCASSLRGGEEKLFFGSGTQLSVL.

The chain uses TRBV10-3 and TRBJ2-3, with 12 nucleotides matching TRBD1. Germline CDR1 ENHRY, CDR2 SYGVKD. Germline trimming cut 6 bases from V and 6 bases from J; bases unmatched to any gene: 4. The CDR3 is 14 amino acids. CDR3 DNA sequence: TGTGCCATCAGCCCCGGGACAGGGGGCGATACGCAGTATTTT. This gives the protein CAISPGTGGDTQYF.

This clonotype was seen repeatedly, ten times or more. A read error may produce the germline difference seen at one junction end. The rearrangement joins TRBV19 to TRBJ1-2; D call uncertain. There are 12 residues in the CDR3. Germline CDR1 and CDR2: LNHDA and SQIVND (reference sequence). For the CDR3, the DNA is TGTGCCAGTAGTGTAGACACCTATGGCTACACCTTC. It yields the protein CASSVDTYGYTF.

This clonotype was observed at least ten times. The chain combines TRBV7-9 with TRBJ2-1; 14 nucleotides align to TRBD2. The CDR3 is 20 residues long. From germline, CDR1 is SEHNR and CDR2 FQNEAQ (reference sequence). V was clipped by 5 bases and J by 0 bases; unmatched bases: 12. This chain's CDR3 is CASSPKSGTSGGSSYNEQFF. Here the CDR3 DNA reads TGTGCCAGCAGCCCGAAATCCGGGACTAGCGGGGGAAGCTCCTACAATGAGCAGTTCTTC. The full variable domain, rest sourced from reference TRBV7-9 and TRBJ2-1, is DTGVSQNPRHKITKRGQNVTFRCDPISEHNRLYWYRQTLGQGPEFLTYFQNEAQLEKSRLLSDRFSAERPKGSFSTLEIQRTEQGDSAMYLCASSPKSGTSGGSSYNEQFFGPGTRLTVL.

CDR3 bases: TGTGCCAGCAGTCCCCCGGCACAGGGGACAGATACGCAGTATTTT. Translating gives CASSPPAQGTDTQYF. The chain joins TRBV28 to TRBJ2-3; 7 bases map to TRBD1. The CDR3 covers 15 residues. V lost 5 bases, J lost 3 bases, and 8 bases stayed unmatched. Germline V CDR1 and CDR2: MDHEN, SYDVKM.

CDR3 residues: CASSLNGRFSTDTQYF. The CDR3 coding sequence is TGTGCCAGCAGCTTAAACGGGAGGTTTAGCACAGATACGCAGTATTTT. The rearrangement uses TRBV7-2 and TRBJ2-3, with 7 nucleotides matching TRBD2. The CDR3 totals 16 residues. Germline V lookup: CDR1 SGHTA, CDR2 FQGNSA. After removal of 2 bases from V and 0 bases from J, the junction contained 5 bases not matched to a gene.

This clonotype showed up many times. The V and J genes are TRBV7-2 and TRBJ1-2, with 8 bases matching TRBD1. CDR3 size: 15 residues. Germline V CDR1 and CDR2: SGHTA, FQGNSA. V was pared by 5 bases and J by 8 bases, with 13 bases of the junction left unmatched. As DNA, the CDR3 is TGTGCCAGCAGCCGGGCCGTCGACAGGGGAGGCGGCTACACCTTC. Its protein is CASSRAVDRGGGYTF. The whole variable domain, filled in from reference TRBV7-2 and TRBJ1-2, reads GAGVSQSPSNKVTEKGKDVELRCDPISGHTALYWYRQSLGQGLEFLIYFQGNSAPDKSGLPSDRFSAERTGGSVSTLTIQRTQQEDSAVYLCASSRAVDRGGGYTFGSGTRLTVV.